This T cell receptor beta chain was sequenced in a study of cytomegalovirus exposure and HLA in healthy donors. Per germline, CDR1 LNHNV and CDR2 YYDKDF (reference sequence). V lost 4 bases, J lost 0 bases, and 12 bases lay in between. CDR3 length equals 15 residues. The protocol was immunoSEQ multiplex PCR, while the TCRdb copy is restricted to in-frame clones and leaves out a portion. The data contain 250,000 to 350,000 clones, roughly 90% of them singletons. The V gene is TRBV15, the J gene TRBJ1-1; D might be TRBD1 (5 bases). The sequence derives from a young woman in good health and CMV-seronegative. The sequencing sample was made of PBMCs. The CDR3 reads CATSKPTEMNTEAFF. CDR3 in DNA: TGTGCCACCAGCAAACCGACAGAGATGAACACTGAAGCTTTCTTT.